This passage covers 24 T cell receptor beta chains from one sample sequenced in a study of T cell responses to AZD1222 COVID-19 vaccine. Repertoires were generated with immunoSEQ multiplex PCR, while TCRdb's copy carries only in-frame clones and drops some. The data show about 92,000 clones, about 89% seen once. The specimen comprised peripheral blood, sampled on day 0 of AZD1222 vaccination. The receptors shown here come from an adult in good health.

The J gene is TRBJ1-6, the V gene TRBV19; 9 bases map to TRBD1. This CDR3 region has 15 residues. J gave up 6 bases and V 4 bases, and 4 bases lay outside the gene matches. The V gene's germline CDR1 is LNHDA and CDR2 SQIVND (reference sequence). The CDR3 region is CASSTTGQGNSPLHF. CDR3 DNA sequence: TGTGCCAGTAGTACGACGGGACAGGGTAATTCACCCCTCCACTTT. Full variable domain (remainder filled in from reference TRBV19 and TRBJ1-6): DGGITQSPKYLFRKEGQNVTLSCEQNLNHDAMYWYRQDPGQGLRLIYYSQIVNDFQKGDIAEGYSVSREKKESFPLTVTSAQKNPTAFYLCASSTTGQGNSPLHFGNGTRLTVT.

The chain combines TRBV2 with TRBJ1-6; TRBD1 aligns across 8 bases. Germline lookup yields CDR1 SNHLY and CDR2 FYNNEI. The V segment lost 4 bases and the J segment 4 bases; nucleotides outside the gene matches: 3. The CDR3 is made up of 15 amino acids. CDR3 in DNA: TGTGCCAGCAGTGGACAGGGGAATTATAATTCACCCCTCCACTTT. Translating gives CASSGQGNYNSPLHF.

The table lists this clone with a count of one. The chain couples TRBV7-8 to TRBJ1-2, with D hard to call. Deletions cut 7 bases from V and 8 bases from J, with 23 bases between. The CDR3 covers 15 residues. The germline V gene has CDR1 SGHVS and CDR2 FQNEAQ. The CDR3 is CASTPQNSRLGGYTF. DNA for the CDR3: TGTGCCAGCACACCCCAGAACAGCCGACTCGGAGGCTACACCTTC.

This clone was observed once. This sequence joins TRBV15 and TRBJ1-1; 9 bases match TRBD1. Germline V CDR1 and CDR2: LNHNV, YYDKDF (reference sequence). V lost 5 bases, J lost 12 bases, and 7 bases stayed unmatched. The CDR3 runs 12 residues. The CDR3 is CATSHRGRRSFF. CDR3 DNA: TGTGCCACCAGCCACAGGGGGCGGAGATCTTTCTTT.

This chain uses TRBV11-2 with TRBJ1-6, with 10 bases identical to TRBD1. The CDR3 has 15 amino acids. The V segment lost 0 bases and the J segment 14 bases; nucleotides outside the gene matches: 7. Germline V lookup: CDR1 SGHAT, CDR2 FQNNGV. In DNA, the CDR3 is TGTGCCAGCAGCTTAGATCCCGGGACAGGGGACACCCTCCACTTT. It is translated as CASSLDPGTGDTLHF.

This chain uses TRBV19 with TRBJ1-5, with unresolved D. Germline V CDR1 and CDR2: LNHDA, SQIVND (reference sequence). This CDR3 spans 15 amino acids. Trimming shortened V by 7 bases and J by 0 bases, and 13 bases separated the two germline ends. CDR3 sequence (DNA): TGTGCCAGTATTGGCGGGGTAAATAGCAATCAGCCCCAGCATTTT. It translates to CASIGGVNSNQPQHF.

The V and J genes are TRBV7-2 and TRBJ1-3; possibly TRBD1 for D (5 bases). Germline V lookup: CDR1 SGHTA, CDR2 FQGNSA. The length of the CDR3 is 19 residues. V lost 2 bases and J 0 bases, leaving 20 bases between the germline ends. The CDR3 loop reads CASSLRDSGFLSSGNTIYF. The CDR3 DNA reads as TGTGCCAGCAGCTTAAGGGACTCAGGATTTTTGAGCTCTGGAAACACCATATATTTT. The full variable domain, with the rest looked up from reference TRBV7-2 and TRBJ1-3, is GAGVSQSPSNKVTEKGKDVELRCDPISGHTALYWYRQSLGQGLEFLIYFQGNSAPDKSGLPSDRFSAERTGGSVSTLTIQRTQQEDSAVYLCASSLRDSGFLSSGNTIYFGEGSWLTVV.

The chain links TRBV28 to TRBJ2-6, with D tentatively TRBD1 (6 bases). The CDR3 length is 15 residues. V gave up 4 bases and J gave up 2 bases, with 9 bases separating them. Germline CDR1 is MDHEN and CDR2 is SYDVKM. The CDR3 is CASSWGQPGANVLTF. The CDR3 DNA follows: TGTGCCAGCAGTTGGGGACAACCTGGGGCCAACGTCCTGACTTTC.

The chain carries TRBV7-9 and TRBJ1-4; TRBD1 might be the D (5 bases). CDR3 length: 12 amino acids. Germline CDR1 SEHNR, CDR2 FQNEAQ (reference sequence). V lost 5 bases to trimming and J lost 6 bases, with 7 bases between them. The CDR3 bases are TGTGCCAGCAGCCGGGACCATGAAAAACTGTTTTTT. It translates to CASSRDHEKLFF.

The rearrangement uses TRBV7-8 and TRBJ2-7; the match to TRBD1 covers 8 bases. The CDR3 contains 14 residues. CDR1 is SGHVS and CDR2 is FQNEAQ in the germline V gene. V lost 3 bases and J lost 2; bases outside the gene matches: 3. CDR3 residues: CASSFQGATYEQYF. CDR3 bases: TGTGCCAGCAGCTTCCAGGGGGCAACCTACGAGCAGTACTTC.

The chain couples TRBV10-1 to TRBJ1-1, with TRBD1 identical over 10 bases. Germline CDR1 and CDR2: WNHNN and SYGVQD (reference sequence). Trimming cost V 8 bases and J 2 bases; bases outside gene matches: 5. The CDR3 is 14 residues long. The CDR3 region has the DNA TGCGCCAGCGGGACAGGGGATATTAACACTGAAGCTTTCTTT. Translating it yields CASGTGDINTEAFF.

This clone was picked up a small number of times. The CDR3 loop is CSARGQDGYTF. As DNA, the CDR3 is TGCAGTGCTAGAGGGCAGGACGGCTACACCTTC. The chain recombines TRBV20-1 with TRBJ1-2, with no clear D. The CDR3 is made up of 11 amino acids. V was pared by 1 base and J by 8 bases, with 8 bases between. Germline V lookup: CDR1 DFQATT, CDR2 SNEGSKA (reference sequence).

CDR3 region: CASSPGTANSPLHF. The CDR3 nucleotides are TGTGCCAGCAGCCCCGGGACAGCGAATTCACCCCTCCACTTT. The chain is built from TRBV6-2 or TRBV6-3 and TRBJ1-6, with TRBD1 matching over 7 bases. The V gene end was trimmed by 6 bases and the J gene end by 7 bases; junction bases not matched to a gene: 6. The CDR3 consists of 14 residues. Looked up from germline, CDR1 is MNHEY and CDR2 is SVGEGT.

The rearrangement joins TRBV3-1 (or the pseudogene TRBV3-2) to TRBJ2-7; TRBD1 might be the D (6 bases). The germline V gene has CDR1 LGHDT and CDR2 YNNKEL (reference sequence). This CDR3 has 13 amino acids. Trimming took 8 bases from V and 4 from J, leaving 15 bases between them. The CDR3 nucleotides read TGTGCCAGCCAGGGGTTTCAGGCATACGAGCAGTACTTC. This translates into CASQGFQAYEQYF.

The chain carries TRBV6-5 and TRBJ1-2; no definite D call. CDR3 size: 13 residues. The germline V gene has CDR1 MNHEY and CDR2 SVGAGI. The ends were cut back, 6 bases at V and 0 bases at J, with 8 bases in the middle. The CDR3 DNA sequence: TGTGCCAGCAGCGGCAGCTCTAACTATGGCTACACCTTC. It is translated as CASSGSSNYGYTF.

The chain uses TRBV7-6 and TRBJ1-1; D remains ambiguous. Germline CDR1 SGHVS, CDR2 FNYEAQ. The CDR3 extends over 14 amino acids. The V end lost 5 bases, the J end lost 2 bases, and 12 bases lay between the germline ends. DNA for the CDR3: TGTGCCAGCAGCCGAACTGACACCAACACTGAAGCTTTCTTT. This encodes CASSRTDTNTEAFF.

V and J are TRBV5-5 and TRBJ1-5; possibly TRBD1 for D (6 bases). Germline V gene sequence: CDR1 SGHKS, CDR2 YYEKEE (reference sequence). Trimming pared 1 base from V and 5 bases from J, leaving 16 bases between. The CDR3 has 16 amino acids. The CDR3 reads CASSLQGGRRDQPQHF. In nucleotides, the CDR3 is TGTGCCAGCAGCTTGCAAGGGGGAAGGCGCGATCAGCCCCAGCATTTT.

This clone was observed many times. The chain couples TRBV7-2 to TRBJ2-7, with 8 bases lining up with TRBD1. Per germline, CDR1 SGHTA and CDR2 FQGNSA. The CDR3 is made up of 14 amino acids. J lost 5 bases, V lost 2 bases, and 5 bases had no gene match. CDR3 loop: CASSLQGATDEQYF. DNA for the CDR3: TGTGCCAGCAGCTTACAGGGGGCTACTGACGAGCAGTACTTC.

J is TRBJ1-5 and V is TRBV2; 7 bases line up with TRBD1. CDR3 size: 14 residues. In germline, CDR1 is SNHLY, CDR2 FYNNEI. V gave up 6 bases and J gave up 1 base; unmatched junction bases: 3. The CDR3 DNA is TGTGCCAGCAGCCGGGACAGAAGCAATCAGCCCCAGCATTTT. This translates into CASSRDRSNQPQHF.

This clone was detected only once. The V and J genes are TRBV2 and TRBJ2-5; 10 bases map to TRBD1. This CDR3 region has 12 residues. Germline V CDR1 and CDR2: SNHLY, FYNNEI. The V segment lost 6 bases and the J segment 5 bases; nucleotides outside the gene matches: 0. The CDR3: CASRDRGETQYF. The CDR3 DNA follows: TGTGCCAGCAGGGACAGGGGGGAGACCCAGTACTTC. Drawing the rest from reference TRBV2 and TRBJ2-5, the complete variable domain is EPEVTQTPSHQVTQMGQEVILRCVPISNHLYFYWYRQILGQKVEFLVSFYNNEISEKSEIFDDQFSVERPDGSNFTLKIRSTKLEDSAMYFCASRDRGETQYFGPGTRLLVL.

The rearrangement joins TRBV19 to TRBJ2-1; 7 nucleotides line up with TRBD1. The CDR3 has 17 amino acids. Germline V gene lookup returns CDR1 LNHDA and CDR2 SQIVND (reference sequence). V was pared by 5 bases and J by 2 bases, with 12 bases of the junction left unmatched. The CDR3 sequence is CASSGLGQIITYNEQFF. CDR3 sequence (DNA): TGTGCCAGTAGTGGCCTGGGACAGATTATTACCTACAATGAGCAGTTCTTC. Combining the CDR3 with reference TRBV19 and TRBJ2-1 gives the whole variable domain DGGITQSPKYLFRKEGQNVTLSCEQNLNHDAMYWYRQDPGQGLRLIYYSQIVNDFQKGDIAEGYSVSREKKESFPLTVTSAQKNPTAFYLCASSGLGQIITYNEQFFGPGTRLTVL.

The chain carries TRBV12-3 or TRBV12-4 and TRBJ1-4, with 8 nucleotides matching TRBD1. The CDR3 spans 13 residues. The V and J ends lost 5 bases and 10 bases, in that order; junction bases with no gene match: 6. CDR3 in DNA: TGTGCCAGCAGTGACAGGGGTGAGGGAAAACTGTTTTTT. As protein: CASSDRGEGKLFF.

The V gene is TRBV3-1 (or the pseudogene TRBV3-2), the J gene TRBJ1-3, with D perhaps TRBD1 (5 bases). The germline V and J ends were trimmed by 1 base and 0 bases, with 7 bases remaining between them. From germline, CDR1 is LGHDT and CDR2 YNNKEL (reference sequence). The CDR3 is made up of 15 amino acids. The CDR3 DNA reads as TGTGCCAGCAGCCAAGGGGGGGGCTCTGGAAACACCATATATTTT. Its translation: CASSQGGGSGNTIYF.

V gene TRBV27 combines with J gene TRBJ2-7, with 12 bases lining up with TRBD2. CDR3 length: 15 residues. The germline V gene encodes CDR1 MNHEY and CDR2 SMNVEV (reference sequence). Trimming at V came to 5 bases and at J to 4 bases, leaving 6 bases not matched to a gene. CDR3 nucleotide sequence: TGTGCCAGCAGTGACCTAGCGGGAGGGGTTTACGAGCAGTACTTC. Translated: CASSDLAGGVYEQYF.